The source of this TCR beta chain is a study of blood T cell repertoires in COVID-19. In the authors' workflow: Reference gene primers were amplified, and this amplification served to estimate nucleated cell counts. Repertoires were generated with immunoSEQ multiplex PCR, while TCRdb's copy carries only in-frame clones and drops some. V and J calls and clone size are given by that table; D and trimming were obtained from the DNA. The table lists roughly 400,000 clones, approximately 90% of them singletons. This clone came up once. The same CDR3 can be traced to other DNA sequences in this sample. The ends were cut back, 0 bases at V and 1 base at J, with 4 bases in the middle. The CDR3 covers 12 residues. Germline V gene sequence: CDR1 GTSNPN, CDR2 SVGIG (reference sequence).

This chain links TRBV30 with TRBJ2-7; D remains unclear. The sample taken for sequencing was PBMCs or T cells enriched from blood (not recorded which). The sequence was obtained from a woman in her forties or fifties who had recovered from COVID-19. This CDR3 reads CAWSVLSYEQYF. The CDR3 bases are TGTGCCTGGAGTGTCTTGTCCTACGAGCAGTACTTC.